These 17 T cell receptor beta chains were sequenced from one sample in a study of CD8 T cells in Susac syndrome. Reverse transcription of roughly 0.5 to 1 ug RNA was performed with random hexamers. TCRdb reanalysed the immunoSEQ multiplex PCR reads using MiXCR and keeps one entry per CDR3 protein. The repertoire holds about 130,000 distinct CDR3 sequences, with approximately 95% as singletons. Specimen: CD8+ T cells from PBMCs. These receptors all stem from a human donor with Susac syndrome.

CDR3 bases: TGTGCCAGCAGGGAATCTAGCGGACTTTCCTACAATGAGCAGTTCTTC. Its protein product is CASRESSGLSYNEQFF. This rearrangement joins TRBV27 to TRBJ2-1; TRBD2 agrees at 7 bases. The CDR3 length is 16 residues. The J segment lost 1 base and the V segment lost 6 bases, leaving 9 bases of the junction unmatched. CDR1 and CDR2 from the germline V gene are MNHEY and SMNVEV (reference sequence).

This chain joins TRBV27 and TRBJ2-2, with no clear D. The CDR3 spans 15 residues. The V end was cut by 3 bases, the J end by 1 base, with 9 bases between. The germline V gene encodes CDR1 MNHEY and CDR2 SMNVEV (reference sequence). The CDR3 nucleotides are TGTGCCAGCAGTTTTGGTCGGTGGAACACCGGGGAGCTGTTTTTT. This gives the protein CASSFGRWNTGELFF.

The chain carries TRBV3-1 and TRBJ2-3; 7 bases fit TRBD2. Trimming took 5 bases from V and 5 from J; bases not matched to a gene: 13. The CDR3 is 16 residues long. Germline CDR1 reads LGHDT; CDR2 reads YNNKEL (reference sequence). The CDR3 DNA sequence: TGTGCCAGCAGCTACCCAACGGGAGGTAGGAGAGATACGCAGTATTTT. It is translated as CASSYPTGGRRDTQYF.

This rearrangement joins TRBV7-9 to TRBJ1-2; D is uncertain. The CDR3 spans 14 residues. Germline V lookup: CDR1 SEHNR, CDR2 FQNEAQ (reference sequence). V was trimmed by 6 bases and J by 2 bases, leaving 13 bases between them. DNA of the CDR3: TGTGCCAGCAGTCAATTGAACGACAACTATGGCTACACCTTC. This codes for CASSQLNDNYGYTF.

The chain combines TRBV24-1 with TRBJ2-2; D call uncertain. Trimming took 4 bases from V and 1 from J, leaving 9 bases between them. Germline loops: CDR1 KGHDR, CDR2 SFDVKD. The CDR3 loop spans 15 amino acids. In DNA, the CDR3 is TGTGCCACCAGTGAATCGGACCGGAACACCGGGGAGCTGTTTTTT. Protein product: CATSESDRNTGELFF.

This clonotype was counted a single time. J is TRBJ1-4 and V is TRBV29-1; D possibly corresponds to TRBD1 (6 bases). Trimming cost V 7 bases and J 0 bases, with 18 bases left between them. CDR1 is SQVTM and CDR2 is ANQGSEA in the germline V gene. This CDR3 comprises 16 residues. The DNA for the CDR3 is TGCAGCGCCAAGGGGGAACCTATAGCAACTAATGAAAAACTGTTTTTT. It translates to CSAKGEPIATNEKLFF.

This chain links TRBV9 with TRBJ1-4; D unresolved. Per germline, CDR1 SGDLS and CDR2 YYNGEE. This CDR3 comprises 14 residues. V was clipped by 0 bases and J by 5 bases, with 8 bases between them. The CDR3: CASSVAFSNEKLFF. The DNA for the CDR3 is TGTGCCAGCAGCGTAGCCTTCTCCAATGAAAAACTGTTTTTT.

This chain joins TRBV20-1 and TRBJ1-2, with a tentative D call TRBD1 (5 bases). The germline gives CDR1 DFQATT, CDR2 SNEGSKA (reference sequence). The CDR3 covers 12 residues. V shed 5 bases and J shed 2 bases, with 9 bases lying between them. As DNA, the CDR3 is TGCAGTGCTGATCCAGGGAACTATGGCTACACCTTC. Translated, it gives CSADPGNYGYTF.

This clonotype was seen once. The chain uses TRBV13 and TRBJ1-1; possibly TRBD1 for D (5 bases). Germline V gives CDR1 PRHDT, CDR2 FYEKMQ (reference sequence). The germline V and J ends were trimmed by 4 bases and 1 base, with 10 bases remaining between them. CDR3 length: 14 residues. CDR3 sequence: CASSSGHSNTEAFF. DNA of the CDR3: TGTGCCAGCAGCTCTGGACATTCGAACACTGAAGCTTTCTTT.

The genes are TRBV20-1 and TRBJ1-2; the D is unclear. This CDR3 contains 12 residues. CDR1 is DFQATT and CDR2 is SNEGSKA in the germline V gene (reference sequence). V lost 1 base and J 5 bases, leaving 8 bases between the germline ends. The CDR3 here is CSARGRMYGYTF. The CDR3 region has the DNA TGCAGTGCTAGAGGGCGGATGTATGGCTACACCTTC.

This sequence joins TRBV29-1 and TRBJ1-2; D gene ambiguous. The CDR3 extends over 14 amino acids. The V gene's germline CDR1 is SQVTM and CDR2 ANQGSEA. Trimming removed 3 bases at V and 8 bases at J, with 19 bases between. CDR3: CSVEPRVSVEGYTF. The CDR3, as DNA: TGCAGCGTTGAGCCCCGGGTCTCCGTGGAGGGCTACACCTTC.

The chain has TRBV5-6 and TRBJ1-5; D is perhaps TRBD1 (5 bases). The germline CDR1 and CDR2 sequences are SGHDT and YYEEEE. The CDR3 runs 14 residues. V was clipped by 3 bases and J by 3 bases, with 10 bases between them. CDR3 in amino acids: CASSSGTHNQPQHF. The CDR3 DNA follows: TGTGCCAGCAGCTCGGGGACTCACAATCAGCCCCAGCATTTT.

This clonotype came up a few times. The chain has TRBV28 and TRBJ1-5, with a possible D match to TRBD1 (5 bases). Germline CDR1 and CDR2: MDHEN and SYDVKM. With 4 bases removed from V and 0 bases from J, the gap between germline ends came to 10 bases. CDR3 length equals 15 residues. This CDR3 reads CASSSRQGSNQPQHF. The CDR3, as DNA: TGTGCCAGCAGTTCCCGCCAGGGTAGCAATCAGCCCCAGCATTTT.

This sequence joins TRBV27 and TRBJ1-4; tentative D call: TRBD1 (5 bases). The CDR3 has 11 residues. Per the germline V gene, CDR1 is MNHEY and CDR2 is SMNVEV (reference sequence). Trimming took 6 bases from V and 15 from J, leaving 14 bases between them. The CDR3 bases are TGTGCCAGCAGATTCGGGGCGACTATGTTTTTT. Its protein is CASRFGATMFF. The full variable domain, rest sourced from reference TRBV27 and TRBJ1-4, is EAQVTQNPRYLITVTGKKLTVTCSQNMNHEYMSWYRQDPGLGLRQIYYSMNVEVTDKGDVPEGYKVSRKEKRNFPLILESPSPNQTSLYFCASRFGATMFFGSGTQLSVL.

The V call is TRBV9, the J call TRBJ1-1, with 7 bases identical to TRBD1. Trimming at V came to 6 bases and at J to 1 base, leaving 3 bases not matched to a gene. Per the germline V gene, CDR1 is SGDLS and CDR2 is YYNGEE. The CDR3 sequence is 13 residues long. This chain's CDR3 is CASNQGGNTEAFF. CDR3 sequence (DNA): TGTGCCAGCAACCAGGGGGGGAACACTGAAGCTTTCTTT.

This clonotype was seen once. V gene TRBV11-3 combines with J gene TRBJ2-1; D not resolved. V lost 4 bases to trimming and J lost 9 bases, with 7 bases between them. The CDR3 is 11 amino acids. CDR1 and CDR2 (germline): SGHNT, YENEEA. Written as DNA, the CDR3 is TGTGCCAGCAGCTCCGAGAGTGAGCAGTTCTTC. Protein sequence: CASSSESEQFF.

The chain combines TRBV5-8 with TRBJ2-3, with TRBD1 matching over 9 bases. CDR3 size: 16 residues. From germline, CDR1 is SGHTS and CDR2 YDEGEE. V lost 2 bases to trimming and J lost 5 bases; unmatched junction nucleotides: 9. CDR3 in amino acids: CASSFRDREWGDTQYF. The CDR3 DNA reads as TGTGCCAGCAGCTTCCGGGACAGGGAGTGGGGAGATACGCAGTATTTT.